Listed below are T cell receptor beta chains from one sample, sequenced in a study of blood T cells in healthy people across ages. A single record per CDR3 protein comes from TCRdb applying MiXCR to the 5' RACE reads. Counted here are roughly 800,000 distinct CDR3 sequences, around 25% occurring once; the ten biggest clones make up more than 3%. The same data also contributed to another study, on T cells of mothers and their children.

Sequencing was performed on blood. The source is a boy aged 5-17 years in good health. CDR3s include the opening cysteine and the closing phenylalanine or tryptophan. Fields, in order: V gene, CDR3 length, J gene, clone size, CDR3 protein. Only part of the rows carry a size: once, few, many, or a class if the clone is expanded.

TRBV12-3/TRBV12-4	15	TRBJ1-2	few	CASSFSRGLTGGYTF
TRBV29-1	12	TRBJ2-3	-	CSDKGRTDTQYF
TRBV20-1	18	TRBJ2-3	few	CSARRTQPSEGEVDTQYF
TRBV12-3/TRBV12-4	15	TRBJ1-5	-	CASSLSGQDNQPQHF
TRBV4-2	12	TRBJ2-5	-	CASSQVAGTQYF
TRBV20-1	14	TRBJ2-5	few	CSAGDGKIKETQYF
TRBV4-1	17	TRBJ2-7	few	CASAPGLLVLESYEQYF
TRBV7-9	16	TRBJ2-5	-	CASSLGPQGLQETQYF
TRBV5-1	16	TRBJ2-1	few	CASSLVGANDFNEQFF
TRBV20-1	11	TRBJ1-1	-	CSAREDREAFF
TRBV28	16	TRBJ1-5	-	CASSSMGQRIYSAQHF
TRBV3-1	15	TRBJ2-7	-	CASSNLAGGQHEQYF
TRBV29-1	12	TRBJ2-3	-	CSVGLAADTQYF
TRBV19	14	-	-	CASRIRGGAYEQYF
TRBV29-1	12	TRBJ1-2	-	CSVGDRGNGYTF
TRBV29-1	14	TRBJ1-2	few	CSVASGTGEYGYTF
TRBV7-9	16	TRBJ2-7	-	CASSLFSGQGEREQYF
TRBV25-1	14	TRBJ1-2	few	CASTTDRRNYGYTF
TRBV7-8	18	TRBJ1-4	few	CASSLSPQGAGFEEKLFF
TRBV6-5	14	TRBJ2-7	few	CASSRDRGAYEQYF
TRBV20-1	15	TRBJ2-2	-	CSARNGQGVTGELFF
TRBV4-3	15	TRBJ2-7	-	CASSQGTGVMGEQYF
TRBV29-1	14	TRBJ2-3	-	CSVEVARGTDTQYF
TRBV29-1	13	TRBJ2-1	few	CSVAALVQNEQFF
TRBV3-1	14	-	-	CASSQGAEGGEQFF
TRBV20-1	14	TRBJ2-5	-	CSARGGLPVETQYF
TRBV27	17	TRBJ2-6	-	CASSLWPDVSGANVLTF
TRBV28	15	TRBJ2-3	-	CASSSQGAGTDTQYF
TRBV28	17	TRBJ2-4	-	CASSLGQTIRAKNIQYF
TRBV7-9	12	TRBJ1-4	few	CASSPLYEKLFF
TRBV20-1	17	TRBJ2-1	-	CSARDSGRGGLSNEQFF
TRBV5-1	14	TRBJ2-4	few	CASSLEAAENIQYF
TRBV28	16	TRBJ2-3	few	CASSPGLAGVQDTQYF
TRBV7-2	17	TRBJ2-5	-	CASSPLGLAGGRETQYF
TRBV5-5	14	TRBJ2-7	-	CASSHGAGLLMQYF
TRBV6-2/TRBV6-3	14	TRBJ2-3	few	CATTMGPSTDTQYF
TRBV6-5	12	TRBJ1-2	-	CASRPRGYGYTF
TRBV20-1	12	TRBJ2-3	few	CSGTGPTDTKYF
TRBV6-5	17	TRBJ1-3	-	CASSYTGAPSSGNTIYF
TRBV20-1	13	TRBJ2-4	many	CSWVDTAKNIQYF
TRBV6-2/TRBV6-3	12	TRBJ1-1	-	CASRGRRAEAFF
TRBV2	14	TRBJ2-1	few	CASALAGGGNEQFF
TRBV12-3/TRBV12-4	17	TRBJ2-3	few	CASSHSRLGSGGDTQYF
TRBV5-1	16	TRBJ1-1	-	CASSLPGRSMNTEAFF
TRBV18	14	TRBJ2-1	few	CASSPTPSIGEQFF
TRBV7-2	16	TRBJ2-3	-	CASSLGGGSTGNTQYF
TRBV14	14	TRBJ1-6	-	CASSHGGDNSPLHF
TRBV10-3	14	TRBJ1-1	-	CAISVTGSSTEAFF
TRBV5-5	14	TRBJ1-4	-	CASSYRGRNEKLFF
TRBV7-8	16	TRBJ2-5	-	CASSLGRTGGVETQYF
TRBV19	12	TRBJ1-5	-	CATSEDNQPQHF
TRBV20-1	13	TRBJ1-2	-	CSARIHGSGGYTF
TRBV29-1	15	TRBJ1-3	few	CSVEEWAAKGNTIYF
TRBV20-1	14	TRBJ2-3	-	CRLAGGPSTDTQYF
TRBV6-2/TRBV6-3	13	TRBJ1-5	-	CASSPGLTQPQHF
TRBV2	14	TRBJ2-1	few	CASSKLAGSDEQFF
TRBV7-9	12	-	-	CASSQVGGSQFF
TRBV9	15	TRBJ1-4	-	CASSPGSSGGEKLFF
TRBV27	12	TRBJ2-5	-	CASSSPPETQYF
TRBV9	16	TRBJ1-2	few	CASSVSGQGPYYGYTF